These T cell receptor beta chains were read from a single sample in a study of breast tumors, draining lymph nodes, adjacent tissues. TCRdb independently ran MiXCR on the multiplex PCR reads; one entry per CDR3 protein. The profile covers under 15,000 distinct CDR3 sequences, with approximately 60% appearing a single time and approximately 54% taken by the ten largest. Specimen: tumor-adjacent breast tissue. The receptors stem from a female donor with breast cancer. Some clones in this sample may be carry-over from other donors' samples. The CDR3 runs from the conserved cysteine through the conserved F or W. D genes are given only for firm matches. Clone size appears in some rows only: once, few, many, or a class for an expanded clone.

abundance	v_gene	j_gene	d_gene	CDR3aa	CDR3nt
NA	TRBV7-8	TRBJ2-1	NA	CASSTDPPVAENYNEQFF	TGTGCCAGCAGCACCGATCCCCCAGTAGCGGAAAACTACAATGAGCAGTTCTTC
once	TRBV19	TRBJ1-5	NA	CASSFGSDQPQHF	TGTGCCAGTAGTTTCGGATCCGATCAGCCCCAGCATTTT
medium-sized	TRBV6-2/TRBV6-3	TRBJ1-2	TRBD1	CASRLSEGAYGYTF	TGTGCCAGCAGGCTTTCCGAGGGGGCCTATGGCTACACCTTC
NA	TRBV20-1	TRBJ1-2	NA	CSARVVYRADLPLANYGYTF	TGCAGTGCTAGAGTCGTGTACAGGGCCGACCTCCCTCTAGCGAACTATGGCTACACCTTC
NA	TRBV20-1	TRBJ1-4	TRBD1	CSASKGQTSTNEKLFF	TGCAGTGCTAGTAAGGGACAGACCTCAACTAATGAAAAACTGTTTTTT
few	TRBV15	TRBJ1-2	TRBD1	CATSIRQGEGYTF	TGTGCCACCAGCATAAGACAGGGGGAAGGCTACACCTTC
many	TRBV6-1	TRBJ1-5	NA	CASKAGFGNQPQHF	TGTGCCAGCAAGGCCGGCTTTGGCAATCAGCCCCAGCATTTT
NA	TRBV10-1	TRBJ2-7	TRBD1	CASIPGQGPRQYF	TGCGCCAGCATTCCTGGACAGGGCCCCCGGCAGTACTTC
once	TRBV6-5	TRBJ1-4	NA	CASSPHGGGEKLFF	TGTGCCAGCAGCCCCCATGGAGGAGGTGAAAAACTGTTTTTT
NA	TRBV9	TRBJ1-6	NA	CASSVNMGSPLHF	TGTGCCAGCAGCGTAAATATGGGATCACCCCTCCACTTT
many	TRBV6-2/TRBV6-3	TRBJ2-5	NA	CASSHAETQYF	TGTGCCAGCAGTCACGCAGAGACCCAGTACTTC
NA	TRBV19	TRBJ1-5	NA	CASSMRREEQPQHF	TGTGCCAGTAGTATGAGGCGGGAGGAACAGCCCCAGCATTTT
NA	TRBV2	TRBJ2-1	NA	CASSGWGPKMLDEQFF	TGTGCCAGCAGTGGTTGGGGACCAAAAATGTTGGATGAGCAGTTCTTC
NA	TRBV7-2	TRBJ2-7	NA	CASSPLTYEQYF	TGTGCCAGCAGCCCTCTAACCTACGAGCAGTACTTC
NA	TRBV7-2	TRBJ1-2	NA	CASSLALYVHYGYTF	TGTGCCAGCAGCTTAGCGCTATATGTCCACTATGGCTACACCTTC
NA	TRBV24-1	TRBJ2-3	TRBD1	CATGGRTGTTDTQYF	TGTGCCACGGGGGGACGGACAGGGACCACAGATACGCAGTATTTT
NA	TRBV7-6	TRBJ1-4	NA	CASSLDEGSQLFF	TGTGCCAGCAGCTTAGATGAGGGTTCACAACTGTTTTTT
NA	TRBV4-3	TRBJ2-7	TRBD2	CASSQRLAGTYEQYF	TGCGCCAGCAGCCAGAGGCTAGCGGGAACCTACGAGCAGTACTTC
many	TRBV14	TRBJ1-5	NA	CASSQDRQLNQPQHF	TGTGCCAGCAGCCAAGATCGACAGCTCAATCAGCCCCAGCATTTT
NA	TRBV29-1	TRBJ2-1	NA	CSVEESSYNEQFF	TGCAGCGTTGAAGAGAGCTCCTACAATGAGCAGTTCTTC